This TCR beta chain was recovered during a study of CD8 T cell repertoires and HIV-1 epitope variants. Study in general: T cells were stimulated with Twenty-five Gag and Nef peptides separately. Equal numbers of autologous T cell-negative cells presented antigen to enriched T cells.

This CDR3 has 12 amino acids. CDR1 GTSNPN and CDR2 SVGIG come from the germline V gene (reference sequence). Turning to this clone: Antigen specificity is unknown.

The study's findings and limits: Nine TCR beta clonotypes were antigen-specific, 5 to 7 apparently recognizing autologous or escape variants.

Produced via immunoSEQ multiplex PCR; TCRdb's table is partial and in-frame only. This sample has over 3,500 clones, with about 66% found just once. This sequence was found in a male donor with HIV. This rearrangement joins TRBV30 to TRBJ2-7; the D is unclear. The J call could be wrong; TRBJ2-5 is a better fit for the DNA end. Sequenced: cultured CD8+ T cells derived from PBMCs. This CDR3 is CAWSEGGETQYF. The CDR3 DNA reads TGTGCCTGGAGTGAGGGTGGAGAGACCCAGTACTTC.